The T cell receptor (beta chain) described here comes from a study of immune evolution from preneoplasia to lung adenocarcinoma. The wider study: HLA loss of heterozygosity: under 7.5% AIS, about 15% MIA, 30% to 35% ADC, none AAH.

This clone was observed a handful of times. Its specificity is unknown. Using immunoSEQ multiplex PCR, the repertoire was profiled, and TCRdb retains in-frame clones only, with some absent. This table holds about 40,000 clones, 74% found once. Per the germline V gene, CDR1 is SGHTA and CDR2 is FQGNSA. After removal of 5 bases from V and 3 bases from J, the junction contained 14 bases not matched to a gene. The CDR3 loop spans 17 amino acids. Study-wide findings and caveats: Normal lung had the highest top T cell clone frequencies. Clonality was highest in normal lung, lower in later-stage lesions apparently.

The chain has TRBV7-2 and TRBJ2-3; 7 bases align to TRBD2. The clonotype comes from a person in their 60s with lung adenocarcinoma. Specimen: FFPE invasive lung adenocarcinoma tissue. CDR3 DNA sequence: TGTGCCAGCAGCCCATCCGGGCGGGCGGGAGATACAGATACGCAGTATTTT. This gives the protein CASSPSGRAGDTDTQYF.